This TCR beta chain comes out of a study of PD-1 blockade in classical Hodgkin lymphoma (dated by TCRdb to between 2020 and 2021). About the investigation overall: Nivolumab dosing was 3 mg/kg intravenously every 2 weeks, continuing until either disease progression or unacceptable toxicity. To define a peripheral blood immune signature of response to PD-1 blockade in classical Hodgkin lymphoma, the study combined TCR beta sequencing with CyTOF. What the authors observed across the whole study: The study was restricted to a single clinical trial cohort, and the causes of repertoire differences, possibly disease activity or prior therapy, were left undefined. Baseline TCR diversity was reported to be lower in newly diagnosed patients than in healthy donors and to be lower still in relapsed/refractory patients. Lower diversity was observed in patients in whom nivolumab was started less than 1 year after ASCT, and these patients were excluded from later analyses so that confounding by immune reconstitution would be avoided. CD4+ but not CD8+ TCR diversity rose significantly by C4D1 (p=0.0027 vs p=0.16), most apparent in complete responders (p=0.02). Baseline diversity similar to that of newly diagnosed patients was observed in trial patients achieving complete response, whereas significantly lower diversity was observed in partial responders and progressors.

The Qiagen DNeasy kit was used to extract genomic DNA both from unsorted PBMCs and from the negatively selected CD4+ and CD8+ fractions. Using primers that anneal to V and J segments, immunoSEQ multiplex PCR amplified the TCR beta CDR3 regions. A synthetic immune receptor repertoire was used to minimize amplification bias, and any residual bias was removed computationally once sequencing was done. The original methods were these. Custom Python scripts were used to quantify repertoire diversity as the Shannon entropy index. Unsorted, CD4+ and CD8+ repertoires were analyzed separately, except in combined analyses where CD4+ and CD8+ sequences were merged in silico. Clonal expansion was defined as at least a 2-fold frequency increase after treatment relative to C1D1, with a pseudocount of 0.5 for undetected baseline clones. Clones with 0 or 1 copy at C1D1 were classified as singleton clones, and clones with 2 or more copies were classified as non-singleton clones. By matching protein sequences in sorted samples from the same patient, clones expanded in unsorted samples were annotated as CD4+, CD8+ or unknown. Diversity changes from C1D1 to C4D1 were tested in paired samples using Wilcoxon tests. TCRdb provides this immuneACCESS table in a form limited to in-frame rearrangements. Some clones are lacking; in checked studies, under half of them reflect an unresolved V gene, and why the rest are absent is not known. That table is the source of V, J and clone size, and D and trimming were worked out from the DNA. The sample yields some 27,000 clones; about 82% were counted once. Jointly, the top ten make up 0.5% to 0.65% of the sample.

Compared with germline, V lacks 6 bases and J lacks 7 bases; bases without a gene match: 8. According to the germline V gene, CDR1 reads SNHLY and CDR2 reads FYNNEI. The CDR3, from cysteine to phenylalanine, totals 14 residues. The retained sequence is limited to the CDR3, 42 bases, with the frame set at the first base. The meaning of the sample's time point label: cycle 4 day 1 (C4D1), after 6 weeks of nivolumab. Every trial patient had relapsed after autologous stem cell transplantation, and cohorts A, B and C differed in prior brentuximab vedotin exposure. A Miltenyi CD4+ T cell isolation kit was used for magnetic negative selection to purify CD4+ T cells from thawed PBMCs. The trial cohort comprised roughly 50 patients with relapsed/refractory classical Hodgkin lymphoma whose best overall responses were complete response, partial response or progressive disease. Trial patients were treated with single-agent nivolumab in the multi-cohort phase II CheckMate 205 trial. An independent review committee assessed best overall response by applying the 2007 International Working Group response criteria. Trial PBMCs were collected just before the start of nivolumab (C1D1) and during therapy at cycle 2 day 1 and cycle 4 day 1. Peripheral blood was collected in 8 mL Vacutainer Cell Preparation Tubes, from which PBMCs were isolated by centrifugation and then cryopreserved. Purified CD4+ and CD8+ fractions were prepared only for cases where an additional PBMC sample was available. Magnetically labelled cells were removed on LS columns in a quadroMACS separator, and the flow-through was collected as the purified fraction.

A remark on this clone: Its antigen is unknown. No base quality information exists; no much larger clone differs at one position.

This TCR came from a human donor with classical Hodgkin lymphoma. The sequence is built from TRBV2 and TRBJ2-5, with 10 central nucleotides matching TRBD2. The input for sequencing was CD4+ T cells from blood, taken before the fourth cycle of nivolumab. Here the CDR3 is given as CASRPGTSAGTQYF. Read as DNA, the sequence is TGTGCCAGCAGGCCCGGGACTAGCGCCGGGACCCAGTACTTC.